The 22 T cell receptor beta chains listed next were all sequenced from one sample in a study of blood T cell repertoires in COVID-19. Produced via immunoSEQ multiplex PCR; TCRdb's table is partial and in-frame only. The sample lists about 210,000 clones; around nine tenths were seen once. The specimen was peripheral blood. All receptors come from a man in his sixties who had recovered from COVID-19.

CDR3 in amino acids: CASSYAHRGRAGGYTF. CDR3 DNA: TGTGCCAGCAGTTACGCACACAGGGGGCGCGCGGGTGGCTACACCTTC. The rearrangement links TRBV6-5 to TRBJ1-2, with TRBD1 matching over 9 bases. Germline V gives CDR1 MNHEY, CDR2 SVGAGI. The J segment lost 7 bases and the V segment lost 2 bases, leaving 11 bases of the junction unmatched. CDR3 size: 16 residues.

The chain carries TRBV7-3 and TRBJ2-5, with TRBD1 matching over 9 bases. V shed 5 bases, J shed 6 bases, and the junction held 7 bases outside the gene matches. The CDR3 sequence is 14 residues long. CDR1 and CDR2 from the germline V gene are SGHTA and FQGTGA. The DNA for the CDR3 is TGTGCCAGCAGCCCCGGGACAGGGAAGAAGACCCAGTACTTC. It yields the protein CASSPGTGKKTQYF.

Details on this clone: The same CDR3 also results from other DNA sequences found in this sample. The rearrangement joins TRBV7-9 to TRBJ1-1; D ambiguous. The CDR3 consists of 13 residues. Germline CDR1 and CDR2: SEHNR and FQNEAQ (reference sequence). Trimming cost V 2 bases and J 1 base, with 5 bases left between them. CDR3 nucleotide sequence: TGTGCCAGCAGCTTAAAAGCGAACACTGAAGCTTTCTTT. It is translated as CASSLKANTEAFF.

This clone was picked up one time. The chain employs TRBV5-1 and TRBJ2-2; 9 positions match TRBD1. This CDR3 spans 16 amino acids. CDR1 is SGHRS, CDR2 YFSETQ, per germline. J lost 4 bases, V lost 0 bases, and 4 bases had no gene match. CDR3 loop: CASSLGPDRGTGELFF. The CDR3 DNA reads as TGCGCCAGCAGCTTGGGTCCGGACAGGGGCACCGGGGAGCTGTTTTTT.

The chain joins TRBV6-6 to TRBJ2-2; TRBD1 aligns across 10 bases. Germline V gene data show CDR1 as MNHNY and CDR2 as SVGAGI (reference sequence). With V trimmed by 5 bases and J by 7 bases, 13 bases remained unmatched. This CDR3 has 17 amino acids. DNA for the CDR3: TGTGCCAGCAGTCGCCCGGGACAGGGGTTCTCAGGCGGGGAGCTGTTTTTT. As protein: CASSRPGQGFSGGELFF.

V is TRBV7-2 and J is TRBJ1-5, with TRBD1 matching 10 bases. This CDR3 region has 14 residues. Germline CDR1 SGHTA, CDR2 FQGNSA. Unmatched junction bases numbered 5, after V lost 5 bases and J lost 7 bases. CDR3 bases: TGTGCCAGCAGCCTCGACAGGGGGCAACAGCCCCAGCATTTT. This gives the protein CASSLDRGQQPQHF. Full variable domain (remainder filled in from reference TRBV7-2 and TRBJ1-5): GAGVSQSPSNKVTEKGKDVELRCDPISGHTALYWYRQSLGQGLEFLIYFQGNSAPDKSGLPSDRFSAERTGGSVSTLTIQRTQQEDSAVYLCASSLDRGQQPQHFGDGTRLSIL.

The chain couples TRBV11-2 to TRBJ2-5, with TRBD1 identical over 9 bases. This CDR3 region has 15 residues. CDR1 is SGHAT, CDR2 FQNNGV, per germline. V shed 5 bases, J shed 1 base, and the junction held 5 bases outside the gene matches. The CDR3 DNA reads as TGTGCCAGCAGCCCTGGGACAGGGAGCCAAGAGACCCAGTACTTC. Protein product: CASSPGTGSQETQYF.

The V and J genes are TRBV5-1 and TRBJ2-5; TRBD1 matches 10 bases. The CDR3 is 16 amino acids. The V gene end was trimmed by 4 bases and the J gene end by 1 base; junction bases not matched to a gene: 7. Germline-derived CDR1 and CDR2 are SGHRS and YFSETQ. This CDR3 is CASSDQGQGIQETQYF. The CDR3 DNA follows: TGCGCCAGCAGCGACCAGGGACAGGGGATCCAAGAGACCCAGTACTTC.

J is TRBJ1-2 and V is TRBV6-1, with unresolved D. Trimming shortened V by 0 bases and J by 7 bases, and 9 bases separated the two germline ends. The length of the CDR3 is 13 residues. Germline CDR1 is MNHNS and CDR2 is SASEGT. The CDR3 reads CASSEAREGGYTF. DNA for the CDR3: TGTGCCAGCAGTGAAGCGAGGGAGGGTGGCTACACCTTC.

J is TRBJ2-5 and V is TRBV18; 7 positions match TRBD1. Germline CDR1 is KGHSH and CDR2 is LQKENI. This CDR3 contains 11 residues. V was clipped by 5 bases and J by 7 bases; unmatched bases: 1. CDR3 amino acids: CASSDRATQYF. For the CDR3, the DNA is TGTGCCAGCTCAGACAGGGCGACCCAGTACTTC. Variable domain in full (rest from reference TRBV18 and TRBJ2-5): NAGVMQNPRHLVRRRGQEARLRCSPMKGHSHVYWYRQLPEEGLKFMVYLQKENIIDESGMPKERFSAEFPKEGPSILRIQQVVRGDSAAYFCASSDRATQYFGPGTRLLVL.

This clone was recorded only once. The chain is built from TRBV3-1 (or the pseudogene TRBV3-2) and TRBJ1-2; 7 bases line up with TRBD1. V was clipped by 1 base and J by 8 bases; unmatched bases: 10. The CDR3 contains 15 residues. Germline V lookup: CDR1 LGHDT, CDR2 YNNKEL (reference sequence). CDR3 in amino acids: CASSQGNLGGGGYTF. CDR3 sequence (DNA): TGTGCCAGCAGCCAAGGGAACCTAGGGGGCGGAGGCTACACCTTC.

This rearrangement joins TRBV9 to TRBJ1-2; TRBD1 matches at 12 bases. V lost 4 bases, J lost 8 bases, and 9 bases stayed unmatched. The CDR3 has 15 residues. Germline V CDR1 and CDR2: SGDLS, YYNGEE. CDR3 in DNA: TGTGCCAGCAGCATAGGGGACAGGGGGCCGGCGGGCTACACCTTC. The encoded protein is CASSIGDRGPAGYTF.

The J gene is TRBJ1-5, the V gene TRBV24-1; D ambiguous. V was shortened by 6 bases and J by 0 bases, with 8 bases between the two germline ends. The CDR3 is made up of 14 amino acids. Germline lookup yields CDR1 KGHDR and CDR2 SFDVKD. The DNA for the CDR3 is TGTGCCACCAGTACTGAAGTTAGCAATCAGCCCCAGCATTTT. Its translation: CATSTEVSNQPQHF.

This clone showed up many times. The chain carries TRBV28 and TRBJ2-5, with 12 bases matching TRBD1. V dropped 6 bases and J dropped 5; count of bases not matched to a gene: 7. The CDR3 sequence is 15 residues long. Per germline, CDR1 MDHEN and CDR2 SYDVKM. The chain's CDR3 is CASRFRDRGLETQYF. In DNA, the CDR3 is TGTGCCAGCAGATTCCGGGACAGGGGGCTGGAGACCCAGTACTTC. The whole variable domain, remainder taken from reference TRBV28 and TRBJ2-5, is DVKVTQSSRYLVKRTGEKVFLECVQDMDHENMFWYRQDPGLGLRLIYFSYDVKMKEKGDIPEGYSVSREKKERFSLILESASTNQTSMYLCASRFRDRGLETQYFGPGTRLLVL.

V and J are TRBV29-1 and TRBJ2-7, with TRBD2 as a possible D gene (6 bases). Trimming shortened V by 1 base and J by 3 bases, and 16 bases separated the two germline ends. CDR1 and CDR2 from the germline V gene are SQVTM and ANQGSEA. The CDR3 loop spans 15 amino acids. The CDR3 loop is CSVEGTRGRGYEQYF. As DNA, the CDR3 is TGCAGCGTTGAAGGGACCAGAGGGCGGGGCTACGAGCAGTACTTC.

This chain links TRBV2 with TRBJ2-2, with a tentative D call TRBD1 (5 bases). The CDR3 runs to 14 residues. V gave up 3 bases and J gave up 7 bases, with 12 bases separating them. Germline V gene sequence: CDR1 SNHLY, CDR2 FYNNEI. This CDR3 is CASSEKTVYGELFF. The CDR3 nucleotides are TGTGCCAGCAGTGAGAAGACAGTCTACGGGGAGCTGTTTTTT.

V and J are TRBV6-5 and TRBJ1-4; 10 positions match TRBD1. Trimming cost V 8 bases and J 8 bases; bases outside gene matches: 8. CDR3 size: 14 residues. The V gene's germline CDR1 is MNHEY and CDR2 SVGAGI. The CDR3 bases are TGTGCCAGCCGGACCGGGACAGGGGTCGAAAAACTGTTTTTT. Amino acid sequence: CASRTGTGVEKLFF.

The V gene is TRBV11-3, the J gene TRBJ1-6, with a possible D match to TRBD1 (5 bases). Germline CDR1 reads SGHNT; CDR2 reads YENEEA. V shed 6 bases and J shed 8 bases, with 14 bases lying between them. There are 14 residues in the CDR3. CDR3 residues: CASSSDSRDSPLHF. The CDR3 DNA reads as TGTGCCAGCAGTTCAGACAGCAGGGATTCACCCCTCCACTTT.

The CDR3: CASSVSPARGDEQYF. For the CDR3, the DNA is TGTGCCAGCAGCGTCAGCCCAGCTCGGGGGGACGAGCAGTACTTC. The genes are TRBV9 and TRBJ2-7, with 7 bases identical to TRBD2. The CDR3 loop spans 15 amino acids. V trimming: 2 bases; J trimming: 5 bases; junction bases outside the gene matches: 10. Per the germline V gene, CDR1 is SGDLS and CDR2 is YYNGEE. Full variable domain (outside the CDR3, taken from reference TRBV9 and TRBJ2-7): DSGVTQTPKHLITATGQRVTLRCSPRSGDLSVYWYQQSLDQGLQFLIQYYNGEERAKGNILERFSAQQFPDLHSELNLSSLELGDSALYFCASSVSPARGDEQYFGPGTRLTVT.

The CDR3 DNA sequence: TGTGCCAGCAGTTACGGACAGGGGGCTGGCTACACCTTC. It specifies CASSYGQGAGYTF. V and J are TRBV6-5 and TRBJ1-2; TRBD1 matches at 11 bases. V lost 2 bases, J lost 7 bases, and 0 bases stayed unmatched. Germline-derived CDR1 and CDR2 are MNHEY and SVGAGI. This CDR3 contains 13 residues.

This CDR3 reads CASSSQGAWTEAFF. The CDR3 DNA is TGTGCCAGCAGTTCACAGGGGGCCTGGACTGAAGCTTTCTTT. The genes are TRBV6-2 or TRBV6-3 and TRBJ1-1; 9 nucleotides align to TRBD1. V lost 4 bases and J lost 5; bases outside the gene matches: 5. CDR3 size: 14 residues. CDR1 is MNHEY, CDR2 SVGEGT, per germline.

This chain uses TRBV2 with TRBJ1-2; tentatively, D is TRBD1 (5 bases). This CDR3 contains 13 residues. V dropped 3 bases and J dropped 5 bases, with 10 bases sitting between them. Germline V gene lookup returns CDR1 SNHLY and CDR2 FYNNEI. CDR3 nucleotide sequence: TGTGCCAGCAGTGATGGTCGGGGGTATGGCTACACCTTC. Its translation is CASSDGRGYGYTF.